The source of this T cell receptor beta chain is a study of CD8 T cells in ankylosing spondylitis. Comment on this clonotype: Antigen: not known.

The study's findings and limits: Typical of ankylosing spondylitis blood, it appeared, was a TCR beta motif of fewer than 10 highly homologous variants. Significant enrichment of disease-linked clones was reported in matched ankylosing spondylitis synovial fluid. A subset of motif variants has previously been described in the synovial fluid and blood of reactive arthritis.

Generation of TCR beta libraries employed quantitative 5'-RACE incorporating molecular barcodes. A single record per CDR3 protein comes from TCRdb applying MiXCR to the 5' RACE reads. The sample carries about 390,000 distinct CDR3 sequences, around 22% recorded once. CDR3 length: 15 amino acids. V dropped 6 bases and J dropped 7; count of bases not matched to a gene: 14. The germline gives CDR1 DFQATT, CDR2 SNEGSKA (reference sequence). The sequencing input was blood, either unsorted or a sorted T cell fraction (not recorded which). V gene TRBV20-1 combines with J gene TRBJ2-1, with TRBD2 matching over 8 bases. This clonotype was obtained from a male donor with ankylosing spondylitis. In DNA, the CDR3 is TGCAGTGCCCCGACGGGGACTAGATTTCCGAATGAGCAGTTCTTC. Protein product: CSAPTGTRFPNEQFF.